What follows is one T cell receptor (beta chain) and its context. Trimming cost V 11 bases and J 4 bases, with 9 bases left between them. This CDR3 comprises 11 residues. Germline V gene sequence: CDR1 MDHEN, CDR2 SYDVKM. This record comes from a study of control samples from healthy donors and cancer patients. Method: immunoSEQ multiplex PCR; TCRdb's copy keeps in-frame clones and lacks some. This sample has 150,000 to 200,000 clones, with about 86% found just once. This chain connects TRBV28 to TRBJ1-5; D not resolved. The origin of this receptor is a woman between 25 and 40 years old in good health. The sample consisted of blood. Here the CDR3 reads CASGPNQPQHF. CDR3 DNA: TGTGCCTCTGGGCCTAATCAGCCCCAGCATTTT. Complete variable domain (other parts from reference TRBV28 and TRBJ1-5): DVKVTQSSRYLVKRTGEKVFLECVQDMDHENMFWYRQDPGLGLRLIYFSYDVKMKEKGDIPEGYSVSREKKERFSLILESASTNQTSMYLCASGPNQPQHFGDGTRLSIL.